This T cell receptor (beta chain) was identified in a study of T-cell memory formation after mild COVID-19. Background on the study: Among the donors, TCR clusters were largely specific to each donor.

This CDR3 is 12 amino acids long. V lost 4 bases and J lost 4, with 8 bases in between. CDR1 SGDLS and CDR2 YYNGEE come from the germline V gene. Whole-study results and caveats: A second wave expanding day 15 to 37 was CD4+-biased; contracting clones were balanced.

Notes on this clonotype: Antigen specificity is unknown.

TCRdb independently ran MiXCR on the 5' RACE reads; one entry per CDR3 protein. Here the sample spans some 260,000 distinct CDR3 sequences, 16% being singletons. Sequences were obtained from PBMCs or a T cell subset sorted from them (not recorded which). The receptor comes from a man between 18 and 29 years old who had mild COVID-19 (a few samples of this study predate the infection). Cell type and time point are not known. V usage is TRBV9 and J usage is TRBJ1-1; tentatively, D is TRBD1 (5 bases). The CDR3 here is CASSFTGTEAFF. DNA of the CDR3: TGTGCCAGCAGCTTCACAGGCACTGAAGCTTTCTTT. Variable domain in full (rest from reference TRBV9 and TRBJ1-1): DSGVTQTPKHLITATGQRVTLRCSPRSGDLSVYWYQQSLDQGLQFLIQYYNGEERAKGNILERFSAQQFPDLHSELNLSSLELGDSALYFCASSFTGTEAFFGQGTRLTVV.